This T cell receptor beta chain was found in a study of T-cell reconstitution after alpha-beta-depleted transplantation in children. The CDR3 is 12 amino acids. Germline V gene data show CDR1 as DFQATT and CDR2 as SNEGSKA (reference sequence). In the case of this clonotype: One end of the junction varies from germline; a read error may be responsible.

Unique molecular identifiers were incorporated during preparation of the TCRbeta library. TCRdb analysed the PCR reads with MiXCR anew, one entry per CDR3 protein. This table has some 200,000 distinct CDR3 sequences, 9.7% appearing once. The TCR was taken from a human donor who donated a stem cell graft to a child with SCID. The sample in question was PBMCs from the stem cell graft donor, obtained from the stem cell graft. The chain is built from TRBV20-1 and TRBJ2-7; unclear D gene. The CDR3 spells CSARPDHYGQYF. CDR3 bases: TGCAGTGCTAGGCCAGACCATTACGGGCAGTACTTC.